The rows below give T cell receptor beta chains drawn from one sample of a study of cytomegalovirus exposure and HLA in healthy donors. The table came from immunoSEQ multiplex PCR; TCRdb's copy has only in-frame clones and leaves some out. The data hold 140,000 to 150,000 clones, with 80% to 90% observed a single time. The sequenced sample consisted of PBMCs. Source of these receptors: a man younger than 30 in good health and CMV-seropositive. Each CDR3 is given with its conserved first and last residue. The D gene is left open where the match is weak. Not every row has a clone size; where given, it reads once, few, many or a size class.

d_call	j_call	v_call	clone_size	cdr3_aa	cdr3_nt
TRBD2	TRBJ2-5	TRBV10-3	NA	CAISAGALETQYF	TGTGCCATCAGCGCGGGAGCCTTAGAGACCCAGTACTTC
NA	TRBJ2-7	TRBV11-2	NA	CASSLSREPYEQYF	TGTGCCAGCAGCTTATCGAGGGAACCCTACGAGCAGTACTTC
TRBD1	TRBJ1-1	TRBV27	NA	CASKQGASTEAFF	TGTGCCAGTAAACAGGGGGCGAGCACTGAAGCTTTCTTT
NA	TRBJ2-7	TRBV10-3	NA	CAISENAGIYEQYF	TGTGCCATCAGTGAGAACGCGGGGATCTACGAGCAGTACTTC
TRBD2	TRBJ2-1	TRBV4-1	many	CASSRGGGNEQFF	TGCGCCAGCAGTCGGGGGGGAGGGAATGAGCAGTTCTTC
TRBD2	TRBJ2-1	TRBV19	NA	CASRDLGRELYGNEQFF	TGTGCCAGTAGGGACCTAGGGAGGGAGCTCTACGGCAATGAGCAGTTCTTC
NA	TRBJ1-1	TRBV6-6	NA	CASSRQNTEAFF	TGTGCCAGCAGTCGACAGAACACTGAAGCTTTCTTT
NA	TRBJ1-1	TRBV5-1	NA	CASSLVRASNTEAFF	TGCGCCAGCAGCTTGGTCAGGGCATCGAACACTGAAGCTTTCTTT
NA	TRBJ1-5	TRBV6-1	NA	CASYRGGNQPQHF	TGTGCCAGCTATCGGGGGGGCAATCAGCCCCAGCATTTT
TRBD1	TRBJ1-2	TRBV19	NA	CASSNDRGILYGYTF	TGTGCCAGTAGTAACGACAGGGGAATTCTCTATGGCTACACCTTC
TRBD1	TRBJ1-2	TRBV19	few	CASSPTGKYGYTF	TGTGCCAGTAGCCCGACAGGGAAGTATGGCTACACCTTC
NA	TRBJ2-7	TRBV18	NA	CASSPGGNPEQYF	TGTGCCAGCTCACCAGGCGGGAACCCCGAGCAGTACTTC
TRBD1	TRBJ1-2	TRBV5-4	NA	CASSGGTGVGYTF	TGTGCCAGCAGTGGCGGGACAGGGGTAGGCTACACCTTC
NA	TRBJ2-3	TRBV10-1	NA	CASSPAGASTDTQYF	TGCGCCAGCAGTCCCGCCGGAGCCAGCACAGATACGCAGTATTTT
NA	TRBJ2-6	TRBV5-4	once	CASSLQSGANVLTF	TGTGCCAGCAGCTTGCAATCCGGGGCCAACGTCCTGACTTTC
NA	TRBJ2-7	TRBV6-1	NA	CASSETVFQYF	TGTGCCAGCAGTGAGACAGTTTTCCAGTACTTC
TRBD1	TRBJ1-1	TRBV2	NA	CASSLWTGWNTEAFF	TGTGCCAGCAGCCTCTGGACAGGATGGAACACTGAAGCTTTCTTT
NA	TRBJ1-4	TRBV6-6	NA	CASTPNRELLFF	TGTGCCAGCACCCCCAATCGGGAGTTACTGTTTTTT
TRBD2	TRBJ2-5	TRBV30	NA	CAWSRLAGVETQYF	TGTGCCTGGAGTCGGCTAGCGGGAGTAGAGACCCAGTACTTC
TRBD1	TRBJ2-5	TRBV6-1	NA	CASIRDRGLETQYF	TGTGCCAGCATTAGGGACAGGGGGCTTGAGACCCAGTACTTC
NA	TRBJ2-3	TRBV5-1	NA	CASSLGRSTDTQYF	TGCGCCAGCAGCTTGGGGAGGAGCACAGATACGCAGTATTTT
NA	TRBJ1-2	TRBV6-1	few	CASSRGGANYGYTF	TGTGCCAGCAGTAGAGGGGGGGCTAACTATGGCTACACCTTC
NA	TRBJ2-6	TRBV6-1	few	CASSEAGGTGANVLTF	TGTGCCAGCAGTGAAGCAGGAGGGACTGGGGCCAACGTCCTGACTTTC
TRBD1	TRBJ1-1	TRBV6-1	NA	CASSENAGGNTEAFF	TGTGCCAGCAGTGAAAATGCAGGGGGAAACACTGAAGCTTTCTTT
NA	TRBJ2-3	TRBV11-2	NA	CASSLDQGLPDTQYF	TGTGCCAGCAGCTTAGATCAGGGATTGCCAGATACGCAGTATTTT
TRBD1	TRBJ1-4	TRBV7-9	NA	CASSLSGQGREKLFF	TGTGCCAGCAGCTTATCGGGACAGGGACGAGAAAAACTGTTTTTT
TRBD2	TRBJ2-3	TRBV19	NA	CASSIQSGVSTDTQYF	TGTGCCAGTAGTATACAAAGCGGGGTTAGCACAGATACGCAGTATTTT
NA	TRBJ1-4	TRBV18	once	CASSLNEKLFF	TGTGCCAGCTCCCTGAATGAAAAACTGTTTTTT
NA	TRBJ1-2	TRBV7-9	NA	CASSLGRESVNGYTF	TGTGCCAGCAGCTTAGGAAGAGAATCTGTTAATGGCTACACCTTC
TRBD1	TRBJ1-6	TRBV30	NA	CAWSSTGTPLHF	TGTGCCTGGAGTTCGACAGGGACACCCCTCCACTTT
TRBD2	TRBJ2-2	TRBV13	NA	CASSPRGANTGELFF	TGTGCCAGCAGCCCCCGGGGGGCGAACACCGGGGAGCTGTTTTTT
TRBD1	TRBJ2-3	TRBV6-5	NA	CASSYHRDSPTDTQYF	TGTGCCAGCAGCTACCACCGGGACAGTCCGACAGATACGCAGTATTTT
TRBD2	TRBJ2-1	TRBV30	NA	CAWMVAGANEQFF	TGTGCCTGGATGGTAGCGGGGGCTAATGAGCAGTTCTTC
TRBD2	TRBJ2-2	TRBV5-6	NA	CASSMGLAASGELFF	TGTGCCAGCAGCATGGGACTAGCGGCGAGCGGGGAGCTGTTTTTT
TRBD1	TRBJ1-1	TRBV2	NA	CASKGQGNTEAFF	TGTGCCAGCAAAGGACAGGGGAACACTGAAGCTTTCTTT
TRBD2	TRBJ2-7	TRBV7-8	NA	CASSPSGRGYYEQYF	TGTGCCAGCAGCCCCAGCGGGAGGGGTTACTACGAGCAGTACTTC